One sample yielded the 11 T cell receptor beta chains listed below, sequenced in a study of blood T cell repertoires in COVID-19. Generated by immunoSEQ multiplex PCR, the TCRdb table keeps only in-frame clones and is missing some. Seen here are about 110,000 clones, about 87% observed once, and the top ten hold 5.5% to 8%. The material sequenced was peripheral blood. The receptor set was obtained from a woman in her 50s with acute or convalescent COVID-19.

J is TRBJ1-3 and V is TRBV18, with a possible D match to TRBD1 (6 bases). V was shortened by 6 bases and J by 1 base, with 16 bases between the two germline ends. Looked up from germline, CDR1 is KGHSH and CDR2 is LQKENI. The length of the CDR3 is 16 residues. The CDR3 coding sequence is TGTGCCAGCTCCCCGACCACCACAGGGTCTGGAAACACCATATATTTT. Residues: CASSPTTTGSGNTIYF. Together with reference TRBV18 and TRBJ1-3, the CDR3 gives the full variable domain: NAGVMQNPRHLVRRRGQEARLRCSPMKGHSHVYWYRQLPEEGLKFMVYLQKENIIDESGMPKERFSAEFPKEGPSILRIQQVVRGDSAAYFCASSPTTTGSGNTIYFGEGSWLTVV.

The chain recombines TRBV27 with TRBJ1-4, with D unresolved. The CDR3 length is 15 residues. The germline V gene has CDR1 MNHEY and CDR2 SMNVEV (reference sequence). V gave up 5 bases and J gave up 7 bases, with 17 bases separating them. In DNA form, the CDR3 reads TGTGCCAGCAGTAATCTCCTCACTCCCGGTGAAAAACTGTTTTTT. Its translation: CASSNLLTPGEKLFF.

In nucleotides, the CDR3 is TGCGCCAGCAGCCAAGACCCACCGGACAGGGGGCAACTAAACACCATATATTTT. Encoded protein: CASSQDPPDRGQLNTIYF. The chain links TRBV4-1 to TRBJ1-3; 11 positions match TRBD1. The germline gives CDR1 MGHRA, CDR2 YSYEKL. Trimming removed 0 bases from V and 6 bases from J; junction bases left unmatched: 10. The CDR3 has 18 residues.

This clone was recorded a few times. The chain combines TRBV30 with TRBJ2-3; 7 bases are a match to TRBD1. CDR3 length equals 15 residues. The germline gives CDR1 GTSNPN, CDR2 SVGIG (reference sequence). J lost 2 bases, V lost 3 bases, and 8 bases had no gene match. The DNA for the CDR3 is TGTGCCTGGAGAGATAGGGGGCTTATCACAGATACGCAGTATTTT. This sequence encodes CAWRDRGLITDTQYF.

The rearrangement links TRBV30 to TRBJ1-4; weak D call: TRBD1 (5 bases). This CDR3 region has 15 residues. CDR1 and CDR2 from the germline V gene are GTSNPN and SVGIG (reference sequence). V was trimmed by 0 bases and J by 7 bases, leaving 15 bases between them. CDR3 residues: CAWSVMGGRGEKLFF. DNA for the CDR3: TGTGCCTGGAGTGTCATGGGGGGTCGAGGTGAAAAACTGTTTTTT.

The V and J genes are TRBV27 and TRBJ1-2; 8 bases agree with TRBD1. Germline-derived CDR1 and CDR2 are MNHEY and SMNVEV (reference sequence). The trim removed 5 bases at V and 7 bases at J, leaving 6 bases unmatched. This CDR3 region has 13 residues. CDR3 coding DNA: TGTGCCAGCAGTGGACAGGGAGGGGGTGGCTACACCTTC. Its protein is CASSGQGGGGYTF.

Remarks on this clone: The junction does not match germline at one end; this may be a read error. V and J are TRBV27 and TRBJ2-7; D not certain. CDR3 length: 12 amino acids. CDR1 is MNHEY and CDR2 is SMNVEV in the germline V gene (reference sequence). The CDR3 DNA is TGTGCCAGCAGTTTCTCCCCTCGACTTTTTTCCTTC. It encodes CASSFSPRLFSF.

The chain has TRBV9 and TRBJ1-6; D remains unclear. Per germline, CDR1 SGDLS and CDR2 YYNGEE. Trimming shortened V by 0 bases and J by 8 bases, and 15 bases separated the two germline ends. The CDR3 runs to 16 residues. CDR3 sequence reads: CASSVAPSRSDSPLHF. The DNA of the CDR3 is TGTGCCAGCAGCGTAGCTCCGAGCAGGTCGGATTCACCCCTCCACTTT.

The rearrangement joins TRBV5-4 to TRBJ2-3; TRBD1 matches at 7 bases. The CDR3 spans 15 residues. Unmatched junction bases numbered 2, after V lost 1 base and J lost 0 bases. Germline CDR1 and CDR2: SGHNT and YYREEE (reference sequence). In nucleotides, the CDR3 is TGTGCCAGCAGCTTGTTACAGGGGAGCACAGATACGCAGTATTTT. It encodes CASSLLQGSTDTQYF.

A single count supports this clone. This chain links TRBV2 with TRBJ1-5, with TRBD1 matching over 9 bases. This CDR3 contains 15 residues. CDR1 and CDR2 from the germline V gene are SNHLY and FYNNEI. The V and J ends lost 7 bases and 1 base, in that order; junction bases with no gene match: 5. The CDR3 coding sequence is TGTGCCAGCACAAAGGGACAGGGAAGCAATCAGCCCCAGCATTTT. It encodes CASTKGQGSNQPQHF.

The count of this clone is one. The V call is TRBV27, the J call TRBJ2-5; D possibly corresponds to TRBD1 (5 bases). Per germline, CDR1 MNHEY and CDR2 SMNVEV (reference sequence). Trimming took off 5 bases at V and 9 bases at J, with 19 bases between the two ends. The CDR3 is 14 residues long. The CDR3 is CASSPISGKGAQYF. The CDR3 DNA reads TGTGCCAGCAGTCCGATATCAGGAAAAGGGGCCCAGTACTTC.